These 32 T cell receptor beta chains came from one sample sequenced in a study of OX40 agonist ivuxolimab in advanced cancers. Only in-frame clones appear in the TCRdb table, and some are missing; sequencing was by immunoSEQ multiplex PCR. The profile covers about 62,000 clones, with 79% appearing a single time and 11% taken by the ten largest. The sample consisted of CD4+ or CD8+ T cells sorted from blood, taken in a trial of the OX40 agonist ivuxolimab. These receptor sequences come from an adult with an advanced solid tumor such as melanoma, head and neck, liver or kidney cancer.

This chain uses TRBV6-1 with TRBJ2-7, with a tentative D call TRBD1 (6 bases). The V end lost 5 bases, the J end lost 5 bases, and 16 bases lay between the germline ends. The CDR3 consists of 14 residues. Germline lookup yields CDR1 MNHNS and CDR2 SASEGT. The chain's CDR3 is CASSTITGFHEQYF. As DNA, the CDR3 is TGTGCCAGCAGTACAATTACAGGGTTCCACGAGCAGTACTTC.

The count of this clone is one. As DNA, the CDR3 is TGCGCCAGCAGCCTGCAGACTAGCGACACCGGGGAGCTGTTTTTT. This translates into CASSLQTSDTGELFF. The chain uses TRBV5-1 and TRBJ2-2; 8 bases align to TRBD2. V lost 4 bases to trimming and J lost 3 bases; unmatched junction nucleotides: 5. This CDR3 has 15 residues. CDR1 and CDR2 (germline): SGHRS, YFSETQ.

This clone was seen only a few times. The chain carries TRBV27 and TRBJ1-5; no definite D call. Trimming removed 4 bases at V and 6 bases at J, with 22 bases between. The germline gives CDR1 MNHEY, CDR2 SMNVEV (reference sequence). This CDR3 has 17 residues. CDR3 residues: CASSSLPPRADSQPQHF. DNA for the CDR3: TGTGCCAGCAGTTCGCTCCCTCCGAGGGCCGATAGTCAGCCCCAGCATTTT.

The chain links TRBV5-1 to TRBJ2-7, with D perhaps matching TRBD1 (7 bases). The V end was cut by 4 bases, the J end by 3 bases, with 14 bases between. The CDR3 is 14 residues long. CDR1 is SGHRS and CDR2 is YFSETQ in the germline V gene. DNA of the CDR3: TGCGCCAGCAGCGAGACAGGGAGGTTCTACGAGCAGTACTTC. Its translation: CASSETGRFYEQYF.

This chain uses TRBV9 with TRBJ2-7, with 9 bases that match TRBD2. J lost 2 bases, V lost 4 bases, and 7 bases had no gene match. From germline, CDR1 is SGDLS and CDR2 YYNGEE. This CDR3 region has 15 residues. The CDR3 DNA reads as TGTGCCAGCAGCAAGGGAACTAGCGGGCCCTACGAGCAGTACTTC. It codes for CASSKGTSGPYEQYF.

This chain uses TRBV28 with TRBJ2-1, with 11 bases lining up with TRBD2. The CDR3 runs 15 residues. With 6 bases clipped from V and 4 bases from J, the junction kept 5 bases outside the gene matches. Germline lookup yields CDR1 MDHEN and CDR2 SYDVKM. The CDR3 sequence is CASRLTSGSYNEQFF. DNA for the CDR3: TGTGCCAGCAGACTAACTAGCGGGAGTTACAATGAGCAGTTCTTC.

This clone was seen a few times. The chain links TRBV4-3 to TRBJ2-1, with D unclear. Germline V gene data show CDR1 as LGHNA and CDR2 as YSLEER. Trimming removed 0 bases at V and 0 bases at J, with 21 bases between. The CDR3 is made up of 20 amino acids. The CDR3 region is CASSQEGGIGFSVSYNEQFF. DNA for the CDR3: TGCGCCAGCAGCCAAGAAGGCGGAATTGGCTTTTCCGTCTCCTACAATGAGCAGTTCTTC.

J is TRBJ2-2 and V is TRBV21-1; TRBD1, the table's D call, lacks a check against the DNA. TRBV21-1 is a pseudogene locus. The length of the CDR3 is 17 residues. The CDR3 protein is CASSTGGQTPNTGELFF. The CDR3, as DNA: TGTGCCAGCAGCACTGGGGGACAAACACCGAACACCGGGGAGCTGTTTTTT.

The count of this clone is one. The rearrangement links TRBV10-1 to TRBJ2-5, with TRBD2 identical over 9 bases. The J call may not be correct, given that the DNA end is closer to TRBJ2-7. The CDR3 contains 14 residues. The germline V gene encodes CDR1 WNHNN and CDR2 SYGVQD (reference sequence). CDR3 amino acids: CASSGAAGGYEQYF. CDR3 nucleotides: TGCGCCAGCAGTGGGGCAGCGGGAGGCTACGAGCAGTACTTC.

The chain joins TRBV4-2 to TRBJ2-3; a weak D match, TRBD1 (5 bases). With 0 bases removed from V and 4 bases from J, the gap between germline ends came to 14 bases. The CDR3 is 16 amino acids. The germline V gene has CDR1 LGHNA and CDR2 YNFKEQ. Here the CDR3 DNA reads TGTGCCAGCAGCCAAGAATCCTCGTGGACACCAGATACGCAGTATTTT. This translates into CASSQESSWTPDTQYF.

J is TRBJ2-5 and V is TRBV19; D call uncertain. V was trimmed by 3 bases and J by 2 bases, leaving 7 bases between them. Germline V gene data show CDR1 as LNHDA and CDR2 as SQIVND (reference sequence). The length of the CDR3 is 13 residues. In DNA form, the CDR3 reads TGTGCCAGTAGTATTGTCCCTCAAGAGACCCAGTACTTC. Protein sequence: CASSIVPQETQYF.

This chain joins TRBV9 and TRBJ2-3; D possibly corresponds to TRBD1 (6 bases). V was shortened by 2 bases and J by 0 bases, with 10 bases between the two germline ends. Per germline, CDR1 SGDLS and CDR2 YYNGEE. CDR3 length equals 15 residues. The CDR3 spells CASSVRQASTDTQYF. DNA of the CDR3: TGTGCCAGCAGCGTCAGACAGGCAAGCACAGATACGCAGTATTTT.

The V call is TRBV4-1, the J call TRBJ2-1; 8 bases are a match to TRBD2. CDR1 MGHRA and CDR2 YSYEKL come from the germline V gene. The CDR3 sequence is 15 residues long. The V and J ends lost 6 bases and 3 bases, in that order; junction bases with no gene match: 7. The CDR3, as DNA: TGCGCCAGCAGTCAACTAGCGGAGAGCTACAATGAGCAGTTCTTC. This translates into CASSQLAESYNEQFF.

The chain uses TRBV7-6 and TRBJ1-2, with D uncertain. Trimming stripped 6 bases from V and 0 bases from J, with 8 bases between. This CDR3 region has 13 residues. Germline V gene lookup returns CDR1 SGHVS and CDR2 FNYEAQ. This CDR3 reads CASSSPPNYGYTF. The CDR3 nucleotides are TGTGCCAGCAGTAGCCCACCTAACTATGGCTACACCTTC.

This clone was observed a handful of times. The chain carries TRBV11-2 and TRBJ1-2; unclear D gene. CDR3 length: 14 residues. Germline lookup yields CDR1 SGHAT and CDR2 FQNNGV. The ends were cut back, 5 bases at V and 1 base at J, with 11 bases in the middle. CDR3 nucleotide sequence: TGTGCCAGCAGCGGACCCCTGGGTAACTATGGCTACACCTTC. This gives the protein CASSGPLGNYGYTF.

V is TRBV18 and J is TRBJ2-2; D is possibly TRBD2 (6 bases). V lost 3 bases and J lost 4, with 9 bases in between. The V gene's germline CDR1 is KGHSH and CDR2 LQKENI. CDR3 length equals 14 residues. CDR3 sequence: CASSPTRSTGELFF. DNA of the CDR3: TGTGCCAGCTCACCGACTAGAAGCACCGGGGAGCTGTTTTTT.

This clone was found a few times. This chain uses TRBV7-2 with TRBJ2-1, with no clear D. Per germline, CDR1 SGHTA and CDR2 FQGNSA. With 5 bases removed from V and 8 bases from J, the gap between germline ends came to 22 bases. The CDR3 consists of 16 residues. CDR3 in amino acids: CASSRWEIPGYDEQFF. The CDR3 bases are TGTGCCAGCAGCCGCTGGGAAATACCAGGTTATGATGAGCAGTTCTTC.

The chain uses TRBV4-1 and TRBJ1-5, with 9 nucleotides matching TRBD1. The CDR3 contains 18 residues. V lost 0 bases, J lost 2 bases, and 8 bases stayed unmatched. In germline, CDR1 is MGHRA, CDR2 YSYEKL. DNA for the CDR3: TGCGCCAGCAGCCAAGATCCGGGACAGGGAGGGGGCAATCAGCCCCAGCATTTT. It specifies CASSQDPGQGGGNQPQHF.

The chain uses TRBV28 and TRBJ2-1, with TRBD2 matching 11 bases. J lost 0 bases, V lost 5 bases, and 12 bases had no gene match. This CDR3 comprises 19 residues. Germline V gene sequence: CDR1 MDHEN, CDR2 SYDVKM. In nucleotides, the CDR3 is TGTGCCAGCAGTCCGGGGACTAGCGGAAGATTTAGCTCCTACAATGAGCAGTTCTTC. This encodes CASSPGTSGRFSSYNEQFF. Filled out from reference TRBV28 and TRBJ2-1, the complete variable domain reads DVKVTQSSRYLVKRTGEKVFLECVQDMDHENMFWYRQDPGLGLRLIYFSYDVKMKEKGDIPEGYSVSREKKERFSLILESASTNQTSMYLCASSPGTSGRFSSYNEQFFGPGTRLTVL.

The gene calls are TRBV27 and TRBJ1-2; unclear D gene. The germline V and J ends were trimmed by 0 bases and 1 base, with 6 bases remaining between them. The CDR3 sequence is 14 residues long. Germline assignment: CDR1 MNHEY and CDR2 SMNVEV (reference sequence). The CDR3 nucleotides are TGTGCCAGCAGTTTATCGGGCAGTAACTATGGCTACACCTTC. Protein sequence: CASSLSGSNYGYTF.

The chain recombines TRBV21-1 with TRBJ1-1. TRBV21-1 has pseudogene status. The CDR3 has 19 amino acids. The CDR3 loop reads CASTPVVYRLRERRTEAFF. DNA for the CDR3: TGTGCCAGCACCCCGGTCGTTTACAGATTAAGGGAGAGACGGACTGAAGCTTTCTTT.

The chain combines TRBV6-1 with TRBJ2-3, with D tentatively TRBD2 (5 bases). This CDR3 has 15 residues. CDR1 is MNHNS, CDR2 SASEGT, per germline. The V end lost 0 bases, the J end lost 4 bases, and 11 bases lay between the germline ends. The CDR3 here is CASSEARDGADTQYF. The CDR3 DNA reads TGTGCCAGCAGTGAAGCACGGGATGGGGCAGATACGCAGTATTTT.

The rearrangement uses TRBV6-5 and TRBJ1-1; unclear D gene. There are 14 residues in the CDR3. Trimming removed 4 bases from V and 1 base from J, with 10 bases in between. Germline-derived CDR1 and CDR2 are MNHEY and SVGAGI. CDR3 nucleotide sequence: TGTGCCAGCAGTTTATACGGGCCGAACACTGAAGCTTTCTTT. It codes for CASSLYGPNTEAFF.

V gene TRBV4-3 combines with J gene TRBJ2-2, with D possibly matching TRBD2 (5 bases). Per germline, CDR1 LGHNA and CDR2 YSLEER. CDR3 length: 16 residues. Trimming removed 2 bases from V and 5 bases from J, with 15 bases in between. CDR3 sequence (DNA): TGCGCCAGCAGCCAAACCCCGAGACTACGAACCGGGGAGCTGTTTTTT. Its protein product is CASSQTPRLRTGELFF.

The rearrangement links TRBV27 to TRBJ1-1, with D tentatively TRBD1 (5 bases). Germline CDR1 and CDR2: MNHEY and SMNVEV (reference sequence). V lost 7 bases to trimming and J lost 8 bases, with 14 bases between them. The CDR3 has 12 residues. The DNA for the CDR3 is TGTGCCAGCAAAGGGATCGGGGGGGAAGCTTTCTTT. Its translation is CASKGIGGEAFF.

This clone showed up just once. This chain connects TRBV5-6 to TRBJ1-1; D gene uncertain. In germline, CDR1 is SGHDT, CDR2 YYEEEE. The CDR3 has 15 amino acids. V was cut by 1 base and J by 1 base, with 11 bases left in between. CDR3 amino acids: CASSLIGRTNTEAFF. In nucleotides, the CDR3 is TGTGCCAGCAGCTTGATAGGGAGGACGAACACTGAAGCTTTCTTT. Filled out from reference TRBV5-6 and TRBJ1-1, the complete variable domain reads DAGVTQSPTHLIKTRGQQVTLRCSPKSGHDTVSWYQQALGQGPQFIFQYYEEEERQRGNFPDRFSGHQFPNYSSELNVNALLLGDSALYLCASSLIGRTNTEAFFGQGTRLTVV.

The CDR3 spells CASSSYGTVIEEQFF. The CDR3 DNA reads TGTGCCAGCAGCTCCTACGGGACAGTGATTGAGGAGCAGTTCTTC. The V call is TRBV11-3, the J call TRBJ2-1; TRBD1 agrees at 7 bases. This CDR3 has 15 amino acids. The V gene end was trimmed by 4 bases and the J gene end by 10 bases; junction bases not matched to a gene: 13. CDR1 is SGHNT, CDR2 YENEEA, per germline.

The chain combines TRBV7-6 with TRBJ2-2, with 7 bases that match TRBD2. The CDR3 loop spans 16 amino acids. Germline CDR1 and CDR2: SGHVS and FNYEAQ. Losses at the gene ends were 6 bases for V and 4 bases for J; bases not matched to a gene: 11. The CDR3 nucleotides read TGTGCCAGCAGGTCCATCGCGGGAGAGGGCACCGGGGAGCTGTTTTTT. It translates to CASRSIAGEGTGELFF.

This CDR3 is CASTLLRGAYNEQFF. CDR3 DNA: TGTGCCAGCACCCTCTTGAGGGGGGCCTACAATGAGCAGTTCTTC. The V and J genes are TRBV6-1 and TRBJ2-1; D may be TRBD1 or TRBD2 (6 bases each). The CDR3 length is 15 residues. Germline-derived CDR1 and CDR2 are MNHNS and SASEGT. Trimming stripped 7 bases from V and 2 bases from J, with 15 bases between.

This chain joins TRBV19 and TRBJ1-4, with D possibly TRBD1 on 6 matching bases. The CDR3 runs 14 residues. Germline V lookup: CDR1 LNHDA, CDR2 SQIVND (reference sequence). V lost 4 bases to trimming and J lost 8 bases, with 14 bases between them. The DNA for the CDR3 is TGTGCCAGTAGTAAGGGACACCAGAGGGAAAAACTGTTTTTT. Protein sequence: CASSKGHQREKLFF.

This clone was observed many times. The chain links TRBV30 to TRBJ1-5; D perhaps matches TRBD1 (5 bases). Trimming stripped 5 bases from V and 5 bases from J, with 16 bases between. Germline values: CDR1 GTSNPN, CDR2 SVGIG (reference sequence). The CDR3 loop spans 14 amino acids. For the CDR3, the DNA is TGTGCCTGGGGATTCCGACAGCTAGATCAGCCCCAGCATTTT. Its protein is CAWGFRQLDQPQHF.

The V and J genes are TRBV4-1 and TRBJ2-1, with D tentatively TRBD2 (6 bases). V was pared by 4 bases and J by 0 bases, with 13 bases between. CDR3 length equals 16 residues. Germline V gene sequence: CDR1 MGHRA, CDR2 YSYEKL. The CDR3 DNA sequence: TGCGCCAGCAGCCGCGGGGTAGGGGTCTCCTACAATGAGCAGTTCTTC. This encodes CASSRGVGVSYNEQFF.